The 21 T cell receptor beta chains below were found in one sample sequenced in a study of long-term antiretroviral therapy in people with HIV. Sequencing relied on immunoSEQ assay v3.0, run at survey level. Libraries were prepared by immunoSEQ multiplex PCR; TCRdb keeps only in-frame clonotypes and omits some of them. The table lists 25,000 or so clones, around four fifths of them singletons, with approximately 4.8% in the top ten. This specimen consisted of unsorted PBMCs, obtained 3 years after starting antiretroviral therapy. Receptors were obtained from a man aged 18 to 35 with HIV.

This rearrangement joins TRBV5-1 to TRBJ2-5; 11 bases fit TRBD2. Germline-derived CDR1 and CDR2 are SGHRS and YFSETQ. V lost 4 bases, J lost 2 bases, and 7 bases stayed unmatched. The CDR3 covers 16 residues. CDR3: CASSLGLAGQQETQYF. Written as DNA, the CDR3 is TGCGCCAGCAGCCTAGGACTAGCGGGCCAACAAGAGACCCAGTACTTC.

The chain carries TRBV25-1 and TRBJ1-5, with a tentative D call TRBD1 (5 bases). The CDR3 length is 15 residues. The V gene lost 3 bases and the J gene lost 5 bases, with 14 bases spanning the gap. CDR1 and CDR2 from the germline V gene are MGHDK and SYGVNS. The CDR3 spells CASSDPPQGDQPQHF. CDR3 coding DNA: TGTGCCAGCAGTGACCCTCCTCAGGGAGATCAGCCCCAGCATTTT.

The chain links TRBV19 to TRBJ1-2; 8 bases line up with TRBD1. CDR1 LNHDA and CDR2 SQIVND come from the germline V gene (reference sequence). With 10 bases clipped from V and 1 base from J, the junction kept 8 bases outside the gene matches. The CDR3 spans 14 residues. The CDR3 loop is CATRGDRGNYGYTF. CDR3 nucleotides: TGTGCCACCCGAGGAGACAGGGGTAACTATGGCTACACCTTC.

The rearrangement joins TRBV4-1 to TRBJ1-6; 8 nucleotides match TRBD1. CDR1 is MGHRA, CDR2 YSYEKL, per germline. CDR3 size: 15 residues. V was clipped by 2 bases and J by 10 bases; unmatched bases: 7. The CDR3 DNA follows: TGCGCCAGCAGCCAACCCCAGGGGGCCTGGTCACCCCTCCACTTT. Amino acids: CASSQPQGAWSPLHF.

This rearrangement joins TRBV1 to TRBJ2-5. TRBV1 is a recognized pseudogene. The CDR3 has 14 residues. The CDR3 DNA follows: TGCACCAGCAGCCAAGTCGGGCAGGAAGAGACCCAGTACTTC. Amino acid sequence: CTSSQVGQEETQYF.

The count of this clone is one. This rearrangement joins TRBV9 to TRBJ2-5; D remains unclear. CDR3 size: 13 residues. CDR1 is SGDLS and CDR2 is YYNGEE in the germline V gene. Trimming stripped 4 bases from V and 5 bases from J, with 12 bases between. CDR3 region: CASSPRVGETQYF. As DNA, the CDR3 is TGTGCCAGCAGCCCCCGAGTAGGGGAGACCCAGTACTTC.

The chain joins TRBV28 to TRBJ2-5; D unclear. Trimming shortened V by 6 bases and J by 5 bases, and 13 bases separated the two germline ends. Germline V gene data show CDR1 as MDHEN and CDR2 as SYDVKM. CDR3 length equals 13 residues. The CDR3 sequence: CASRLGIRETQYF. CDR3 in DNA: TGTGCCAGCAGACTGGGGATCCGGGAGACCCAGTACTTC.

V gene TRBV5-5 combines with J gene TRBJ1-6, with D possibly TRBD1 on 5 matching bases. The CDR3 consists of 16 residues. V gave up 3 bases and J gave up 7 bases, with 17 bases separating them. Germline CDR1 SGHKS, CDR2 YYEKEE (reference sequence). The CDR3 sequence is CASSSDSRPSNSPLHF. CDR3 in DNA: TGTGCCAGCAGCTCCGACAGTCGCCCCTCAAATTCACCCCTCCACTTT.

The CDR3 DNA reads TGTGCCAGCAGCAAACGACTAGCCAGCACAGATACGCAGTATTTT. The encoded protein is CASSKRLASTDTQYF. V and J are TRBV9 and TRBJ2-3; 7 bases are shared with TRBD2. Germline V CDR1 and CDR2: SGDLS, YYNGEE. This CDR3 comprises 15 residues. V was pared by 4 bases and J by 0 bases, with 5 bases of the junction left unmatched.

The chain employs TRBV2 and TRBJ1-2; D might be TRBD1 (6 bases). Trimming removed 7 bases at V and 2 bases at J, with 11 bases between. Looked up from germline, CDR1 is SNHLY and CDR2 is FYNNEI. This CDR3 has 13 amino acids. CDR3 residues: CASTRDTNYGYTF. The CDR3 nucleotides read TGTGCCAGCACCCGGGACACCAACTATGGCTACACCTTC. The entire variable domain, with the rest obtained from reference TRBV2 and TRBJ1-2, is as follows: EPEVTQTPSHQVTQMGQEVILRCVPISNHLYFYWYRQILGQKVEFLVSFYNNEISEKSEIFDDQFSVERPDGSNFTLKIRSTKLEDSAMYFCASTRDTNYGYTFGSGTRLTVV.

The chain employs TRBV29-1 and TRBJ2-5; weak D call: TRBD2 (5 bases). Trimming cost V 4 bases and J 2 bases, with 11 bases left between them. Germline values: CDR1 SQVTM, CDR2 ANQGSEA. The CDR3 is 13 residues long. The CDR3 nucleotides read TGCAGCGTTGGAGTGACTATTCAAGAGACCCAGTACTTC. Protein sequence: CSVGVTIQETQYF. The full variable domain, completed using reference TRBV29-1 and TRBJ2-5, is SAVISQKPSRDICQRGTSLTIQCQVDSQVTMMFWYRQQPGQSLTLIATANQGSEATYESGFVIDKFPISRPNLTFSTLTVSNMSPEDSSIYLCSVGVTIQETQYFGPGTRLLVL.

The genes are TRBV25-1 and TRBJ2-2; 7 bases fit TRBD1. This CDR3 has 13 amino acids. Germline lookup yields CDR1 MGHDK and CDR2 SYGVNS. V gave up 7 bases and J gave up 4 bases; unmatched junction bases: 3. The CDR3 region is CASMTGSTGELFF. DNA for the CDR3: TGTGCCAGCATGACAGGGAGCACCGGGGAGCTGTTTTTT.

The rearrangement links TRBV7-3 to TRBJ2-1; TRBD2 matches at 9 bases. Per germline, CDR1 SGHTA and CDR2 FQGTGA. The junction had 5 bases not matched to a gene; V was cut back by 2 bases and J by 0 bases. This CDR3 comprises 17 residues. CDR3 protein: CASSLLAGAGSYNEQFF. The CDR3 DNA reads TGTGCCAGCAGCTTATTAGCGGGGGCTGGCTCCTACAATGAGCAGTTCTTC. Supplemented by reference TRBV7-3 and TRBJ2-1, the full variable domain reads GAGVSQTPSNKVTEKGKYVELRCDPISGHTALYWYRQSLGQGPEFLIYFQGTGAADDSGLPNDRFFAVRPEGSVSTLKIQRTERGDSAVYLCASSLLAGAGSYNEQFFGPGTRLTVL.

The DNA of the CDR3 is TGTGCCAGCAGTGACTTCCGGGACAGGGGAGCTAACTATGGCTACACCTTC. This sequence encodes CASSDFRDRGANYGYTF. The J gene is TRBJ1-2, the V gene TRBV6-1; 10 bases fit TRBD1. Per germline, CDR1 MNHNS and CDR2 SASEGT. This CDR3 contains 17 residues. Trimming took 3 bases from V and 0 from J; bases not matched to a gene: 7.

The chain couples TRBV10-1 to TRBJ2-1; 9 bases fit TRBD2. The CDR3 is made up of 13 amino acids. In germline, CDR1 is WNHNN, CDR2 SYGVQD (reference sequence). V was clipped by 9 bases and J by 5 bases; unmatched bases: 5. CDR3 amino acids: CASSAGGNNEQFF. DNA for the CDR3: TGCGCCAGTTCAGCGGGGGGAAACAATGAGCAGTTCTTC.

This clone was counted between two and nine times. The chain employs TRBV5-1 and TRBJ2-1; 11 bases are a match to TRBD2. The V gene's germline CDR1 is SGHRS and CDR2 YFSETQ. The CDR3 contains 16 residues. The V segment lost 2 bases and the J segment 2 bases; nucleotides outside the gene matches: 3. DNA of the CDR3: TGCGCCAGCAGCTTCTCTAGCGGGGGGCCCTACAATGAGCAGTTCTTC. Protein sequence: CASSFSSGGPYNEQFF.

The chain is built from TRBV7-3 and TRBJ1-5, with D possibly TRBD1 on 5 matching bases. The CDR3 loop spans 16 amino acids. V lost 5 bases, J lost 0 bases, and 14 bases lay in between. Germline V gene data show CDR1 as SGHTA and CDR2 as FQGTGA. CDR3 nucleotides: TGTGCCAGCAGCCGCCGGACAATTTATAGCAATCAGCCCCAGCATTTT. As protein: CASSRRTIYSNQPQHF. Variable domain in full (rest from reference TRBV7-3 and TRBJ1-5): GAGVSQTPSNKVTEKGKYVELRCDPISGHTALYWYRQSLGQGPEFLIYFQGTGAADDSGLPNDRFFAVRPEGSVSTLKIQRTERGDSAVYLCASSRRTIYSNQPQHFGDGTRLSIL.

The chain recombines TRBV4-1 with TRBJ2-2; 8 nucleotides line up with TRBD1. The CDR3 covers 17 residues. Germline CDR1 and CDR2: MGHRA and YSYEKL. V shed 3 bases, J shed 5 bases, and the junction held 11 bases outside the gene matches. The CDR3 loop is CASSQGQDRVVTGELFF. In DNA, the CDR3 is TGCGCCAGCAGCCAGGGCCAGGACAGGGTTGTAACCGGGGAGCTGTTTTTT.

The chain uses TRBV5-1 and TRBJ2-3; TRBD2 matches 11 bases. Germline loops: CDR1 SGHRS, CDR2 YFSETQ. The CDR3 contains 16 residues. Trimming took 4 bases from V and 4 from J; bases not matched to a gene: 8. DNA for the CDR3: TGCGCCAGCAGCCCCCACTTGACTAGCGGGGCAGATACGCAGTATTTT. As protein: CASSPHLTSGADTQYF.

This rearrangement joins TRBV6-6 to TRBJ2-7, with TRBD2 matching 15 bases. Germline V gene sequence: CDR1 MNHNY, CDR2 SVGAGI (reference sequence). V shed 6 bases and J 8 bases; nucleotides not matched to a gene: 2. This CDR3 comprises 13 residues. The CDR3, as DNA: TGTGCCAGCAGCGGGACTAGCGGGGGGAAGCAGTACGTC. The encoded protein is CASSGTSGGKQYV.

The CDR3 protein is CASSPPTGRGGQPQHF. As DNA, the CDR3 is TGTGCCAGCAGCCCGCCCACGGGGAGAGGTGGACAGCCCCAGCATTTT. This sequence joins TRBV7-8 and TRBJ1-5; no reliable D call. The V end was cut by 5 bases, the J end by 7 bases, with 21 bases between. The CDR3 loop spans 16 amino acids. Germline CDR1 is SGHVS and CDR2 is FQNEAQ.